A selection of T cell receptor beta chains follows, all from one sample in a study of blood T cell repertoires in COVID-19. Produced via immunoSEQ multiplex PCR; TCRdb's table is partial and in-frame only. Found here are around 220,000 clones, approximately 91% of them singletons; the top ten hold approximately 2.2%. Sequencing was performed on peripheral blood. Receptor source: a woman aged 40 to 55 who had recovered from COVID-19. Both conserved end residues are part of each CDR3. The D gene is left open where the match is weak. Expanded clones get a size class; other rows say once, few or many, or leave the size out.

j_call: TRBJ2-3
clone_size: .
v_call: TRBV18
d_call: TRBD1
cdr3_aa: CASSPGQFSTDTQYF
cdr3_nt: TGTGCCAGCTCACCGGGACAGTTTAGCACAGATACGCAGTATTTT

j_call: TRBJ1-2
clone_size: once
v_call: TRBV28
d_call: .
cdr3_aa: CASSFGQSYGYTF
cdr3_nt: TGTGCCAGCAGTTTTGGTCAGTCCTATGGCTACACCTTC

j_call: TRBJ2-5
clone_size: .
v_call: TRBV6-5
d_call: TRBD2
cdr3_aa: CASSYSGGGRQETQYF
cdr3_nt: TGTGCCAGCAGTTATTCGGGGGGGGGTAGGCAAGAGACCCAGTACTTC

j_call: TRBJ1-3
clone_size: .
v_call: TRBV15
d_call: TRBD1
cdr3_aa: CATSRRTGYSDTIYF
cdr3_nt: TGTGCCACCAGCAGAAGGACAGGGTATTCAGACACCATATATTTT

j_call: TRBJ1-4
clone_size: .
v_call: TRBV27
d_call: .
cdr3_aa: CASSFSPPGGGEKLFF
cdr3_nt: TGTGCCAGCAGTTTCTCACCCCCCGGGGGAGGAGAAAAACTGTTTTTT

j_call: TRBJ2-3
clone_size: .
v_call: TRBV2
d_call: TRBD2
cdr3_aa: CASSRLAGGTDTQYF
cdr3_nt: TGTGCCAGCAGTAGACTAGCGGGAGGCACAGATACGCAGTATTTT

j_call: TRBJ1-2
clone_size: .
v_call: TRBV5-7
d_call: TRBD1
cdr3_aa: CASSLGDSRTNYGYTF
cdr3_nt: TGTGCCAGCAGCTTGGGGGACAGCCGGACGAACTATGGCTACACCTTC

j_call: TRBJ2-7
clone_size: .
v_call: TRBV21-1
d_call: .
cdr3_aa: CASRKRQVIHEQYF
cdr3_nt: TGTGCCAGCAGGAAAAGACAGGTTATCCACGAGCAGTACTTC

j_call: TRBJ1-6
clone_size: .
v_call: TRBV10-3
d_call: TRBD1
cdr3_aa: CAISPTGGDSPLHF
cdr3_nt: TGTGCCATCAGTCCGACAGGGGGTGACTCACCCCTCCACTTT

j_call: TRBJ2-1
clone_size: .
v_call: TRBV30
d_call: TRBD1
cdr3_aa: CAGQQETGGNEQFF
cdr3_nt: TGTGCCGGCCAGCAAGAGACAGGGGGCAATGAGCAGTTCTTC

j_call: TRBJ1-6
clone_size: once
v_call: TRBV5-6
d_call: TRBD1
cdr3_aa: CASSFGQGALDSPLHF
cdr3_nt: TGTGCCAGCAGCTTCGGACAGGGGGCGCTTGATTCACCCCTCCACTTT

j_call: TRBJ1-2
clone_size: .
v_call: TRBV18
d_call: .
cdr3_aa: CASSPPQARAGYTF
cdr3_nt: TGTGCCAGCTCACCACCCCAGGCCAGGGCTGGCTACACCTTC

j_call: TRBJ1-2
clone_size: .
v_call: TRBV25-1
d_call: TRBD1
cdr3_aa: CASSTDREAYGYTF
cdr3_nt: TGTGCCAGCAGTACGGACAGGGAGGCCTATGGCTACACCTTC

j_call: TRBJ1-2
clone_size: .
v_call: TRBV4-3
d_call: TRBD1
cdr3_aa: CASSQDSGHRGSDGYTF
cdr3_nt: TGCGCCAGCAGCCAAGACAGCGGCCACAGGGGATCCGATGGCTACACCTTC

j_call: TRBJ2-6
clone_size: .
v_call: TRBV19
d_call: TRBD1
cdr3_aa: CASSSGQGIPSGANVLTF
cdr3_nt: TGTGCCAGTAGTTCAGGACAGGGTATTCCCTCTGGGGCCAACGTCCTGACTTTC

j_call: TRBJ2-2
clone_size: .
v_call: TRBV10-3
d_call: .
cdr3_aa: CAISEGVGTGELFF
cdr3_nt: TGTGCCATCAGTGAGGGAGTTGGGACCGGGGAGCTGTTTTTT

j_call: TRBJ2-7
clone_size: .
v_call: TRBV24-1
d_call: TRBD2
cdr3_aa: CATSPGSSGSSKIHYEQYF
cdr3_nt: TGTGCCACCAGTCCAGGCTCTAGCGGATCCTCGAAAATTCACTACGAGCAGTACTTC

j_call: TRBJ1-1
clone_size: .
v_call: TRBV9
d_call: .
cdr3_aa: CASSQTGPGVGTEAFF
cdr3_nt: TGTGCCAGCAGCCAGACAGGACCCGGAGTGGGGACTGAAGCTTTCTTT

j_call: TRBJ1-2
clone_size: .
v_call: TRBV24-1
d_call: TRBD1
cdr3_aa: CATSAGQGTFDGYTF
cdr3_nt: TGTGCCACCAGTGCCGGACAGGGGACTTTCGATGGCTACACCTTC

j_call: TRBJ2-7
clone_size: .
v_call: TRBV4-3
d_call: .
cdr3_aa: CASSQQGGPYEQYF
cdr3_nt: TGCGCCAGCAGCCAGCAGGGAGGTCCCTACGAGCAGTACTTC

j_call: TRBJ2-5
clone_size: .
v_call: TRBV4-2
d_call: .
cdr3_aa: CASSQVSRQETQYF
cdr3_nt: TGTGCCAGCAGCCAAGTCAGCAGGCAAGAGACCCAGTACTTC

j_call: TRBJ2-3
clone_size: .
v_call: TRBV4-2
d_call: TRBD2
cdr3_aa: CASSQPPSGRARDTQYF
cdr3_nt: TGTGCCAGCAGCCAACCACCTAGCGGGAGAGCGAGGGATACGCAGTATTTT

j_call: TRBJ1-5
clone_size: .
v_call: TRBV19
d_call: TRBD1
cdr3_aa: CASSGTGGKNQPQHF
cdr3_nt: TGTGCCAGTAGTGGGACAGGGGGCAAGAATCAGCCCCAGCATTTT

j_call: TRBJ2-1
clone_size: .
v_call: TRBV7-8
d_call: .
cdr3_aa: CASSYKVGAKYTSDEQFF
cdr3_nt: TGTGCCAGCAGCTATAAGGTGGGGGCCAAATACACGAGCGATGAGCAGTTCTTC

j_call: TRBJ1-2
clone_size: .
v_call: TRBV4-3
d_call: .
cdr3_aa: CASSPRGGANYGYTF
cdr3_nt: TGCGCCAGCAGCCCTCGGGGAGGAGCTAACTATGGCTACACCTTC

j_call: TRBJ1-5
clone_size: .
v_call: TRBV18
d_call: .
cdr3_aa: CASSPLGGGQPQHF
cdr3_nt: TGTGCCAGCTCCCCCTTGGGGGGGGGTCAGCCCCAGCATTTT

j_call: TRBJ2-6
clone_size: .
v_call: TRBV7-2
d_call: .
cdr3_aa: CASSLASGANVLTF
cdr3_nt: TGTGCCAGCAGCTTGGCCTCTGGGGCCAACGTCCTGACTTTC

j_call: TRBJ1-4
clone_size: once
v_call: TRBV9
d_call: .
cdr3_aa: CASSVTGSPNEKLFF
cdr3_nt: TGTGCCAGCAGCGTCACAGGATCACCTAATGAAAAACTGTTTTTT

j_call: TRBJ1-5
clone_size: few
v_call: TRBV13
d_call: .
cdr3_aa: CASSFAGDQPQHF
cdr3_nt: TGTGCCAGCAGCTTCGCAGGGGATCAGCCCCAGCATTTT

j_call: TRBJ2-1
clone_size: .
v_call: TRBV7-6
d_call: .
cdr3_aa: CASSFRGLDEQFF
cdr3_nt: TGTGCCAGCAGCTTCAGGGGCCTAGATGAGCAGTTCTTC

j_call: TRBJ1-5
clone_size: few
v_call: TRBV4-1
d_call: TRBD1
cdr3_aa: CASSRVGGASNQPQHF
cdr3_nt: TGCGCCAGCAGCCGAGTAGGGGGCGCGAGCAATCAGCCCCAGCATTTT

j_call: TRBJ2-6
clone_size: .
v_call: TRBV28
d_call: .
cdr3_aa: CASRGGGIASGANVLTF
cdr3_nt: TGTGCCAGCAGAGGGGGGGGCATTGCCTCTGGGGCCAACGTCCTGACTTTC

j_call: TRBJ1-5
clone_size: .
v_call: TRBV30
d_call: .
cdr3_aa: CAWSRHSRTANQPQHF
cdr3_nt: TGTGCCTGGAGTAGACACTCGAGGACAGCTAATCAGCCCCAGCATTTT

j_call: TRBJ2-5
clone_size: .
v_call: TRBV6-2/TRBV6-3
d_call: TRBD2
cdr3_aa: CASSSPSDRAGGPSTETQYF
cdr3_nt: TGTGCCAGCAGTTCCCCCAGCGACCGAGCGGGAGGGCCATCCACAGAGACCCAGTACTTC